These T cell receptor beta chains were read from a single sample in a study of T-cell reconstitution after alpha-beta-depleted transplantation in children. TCRdb called the PCR reads again in MiXCR, with one record for every CDR3 protein. The repertoire includes 200,000 to 300,000 distinct CDR3 sequences, roughly 25% of them detected once, and about 4.8% sits in the top ten. This specimen was PBMCs, mostly from graft donor cells, taken 360 days after TCRalphabeta/CD19-depleted stem cell transplant. These receptor sequences come from a female patient aged 2 to 10 who had a stem cell transplant for congenital amegakaryocytic thrombocytopenia, so the T cells may come from the graft donor. The CDR3 runs from the conserved cysteine through the conserved F or W. A D gene is named only where the DNA matches it firmly.

CDR3aa	j_gene	d_gene	v_gene
CASSVSGGASHEQFF	TRBJ2-1	TRBD2	TRBV3-1
CASTDGVDGNTIYF	TRBJ1-3	-	TRBV6-1
CASSSHPGTSSTEQLF	TRBJ2-1	TRBD2	TRBV7-9
CASSLLAGVGNEQFF	TRBJ2-1	TRBD2	TRBV5-1
CASTHTGANYGYTF	TRBJ1-2	-	TRBV19
CASSVRGWNSPLHF	TRBJ1-6	-	TRBV9
CASRGETQYF	TRBJ2-5	-	TRBV27
CASRHSLSEQYF	TRBJ2-7	-	TRBV6-6
CASSLQGSNTGELFF	TRBJ2-2	-	TRBV28
CASSFFQGTDTQYF	TRBJ2-3	-	TRBV28
CASSYSGVASGELFF	TRBJ2-2	-	TRBV6-5
CAISESGVAGDPHEQYF	TRBJ2-7	TRBD2	TRBV10-3
CAIRVPRDKSSYEQYF	TRBJ2-7	-	TRBV10-3
CASSLSFGGLGYEQYF	TRBJ2-7	-	TRBV7-8
CASSRRGPARDTQYF	TRBJ2-3	-	TRBV5-6
CASSDVTGSSYEQYF	TRBJ2-7	TRBD1	TRBV2
CASTERGRVIGNTIYF	TRBJ1-3	TRBD1	TRBV12-3/TRBV12-4
CASSRPIVRGTGELFF	TRBJ2-2	-	TRBV28
CASCRGLHQDTQYF	TRBJ2-3	-	TRBV6-1
CASSLVLGSPLHF	TRBJ1-6	-	TRBV7-9
CASSAGKTSLAGDTQYF	TRBJ2-3	-	TRBV11-2
CASSQQPPTNEKLFF	TRBJ1-4	-	TRBV4-2
CASSQHWTDQVSEAFF	TRBJ1-1	-	TRBV4-3
CASSFAGQNSNQPQHF	TRBJ1-5	TRBD1	TRBV12-3/TRBV12-4
CASSQARLAGKETQYF	TRBJ2-5	TRBD2	TRBV4-2
CASSLRTGRNTGELFF	TRBJ2-2	TRBD1	TRBV11-1
CAITGTQNTEAFF	TRBJ1-1	-	TRBV10-3
CASSLEANEQYF	TRBJ2-7	-	TRBV7-8
CASSRVAGTYEQYF	TRBJ2-7	TRBD2	TRBV4-3
CASSWQADTQYF	TRBJ2-3	-	TRBV5-1
CASSSPGLAGAPGKEQYF	TRBJ2-7	TRBD2	TRBV6-2/TRBV6-3
CASSPLAGGPYEQFF	TRBJ2-1	TRBD2	TRBV7-7
CATSDPPGQGYTYEQYF	TRBJ2-7	TRBD1	TRBV24-1
CASSEFGTGQGKAGELFF	TRBJ2-2	TRBD1	TRBV6-1
CSARTRDFVSIF	TRBJ2-1	-	TRBV20-1